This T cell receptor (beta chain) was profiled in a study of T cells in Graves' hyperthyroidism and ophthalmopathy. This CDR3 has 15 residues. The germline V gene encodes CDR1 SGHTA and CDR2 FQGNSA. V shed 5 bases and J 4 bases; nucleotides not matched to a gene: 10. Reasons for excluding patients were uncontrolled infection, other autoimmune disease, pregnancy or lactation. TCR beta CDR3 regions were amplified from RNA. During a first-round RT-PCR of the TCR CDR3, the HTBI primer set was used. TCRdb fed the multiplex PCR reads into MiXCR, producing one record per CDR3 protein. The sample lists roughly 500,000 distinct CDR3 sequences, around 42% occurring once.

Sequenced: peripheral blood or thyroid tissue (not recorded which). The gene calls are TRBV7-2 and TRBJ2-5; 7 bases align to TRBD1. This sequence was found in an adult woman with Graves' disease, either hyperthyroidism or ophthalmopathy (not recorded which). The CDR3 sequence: CTSSQARQGPETQYF. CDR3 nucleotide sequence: TGTACCAGCAGCCAAGCCCGACAGGGCCCAGAGACCCAGTACTTC.